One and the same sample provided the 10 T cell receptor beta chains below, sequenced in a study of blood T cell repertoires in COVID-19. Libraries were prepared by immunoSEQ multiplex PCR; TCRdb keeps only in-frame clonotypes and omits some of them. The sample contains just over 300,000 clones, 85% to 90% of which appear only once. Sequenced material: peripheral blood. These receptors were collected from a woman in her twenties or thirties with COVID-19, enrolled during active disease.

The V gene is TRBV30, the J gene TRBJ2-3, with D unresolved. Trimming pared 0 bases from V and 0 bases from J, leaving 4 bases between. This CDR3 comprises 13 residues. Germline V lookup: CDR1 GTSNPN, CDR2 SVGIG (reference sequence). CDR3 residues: CAWSVLSTDTQYF. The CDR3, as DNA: TGTGCCTGGAGTGTACTTAGCACAGATACGCAGTATTTT.

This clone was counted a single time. The CDR3 nucleotides read TGCGCCAGCGGGAACAGGGGGCCTTACAATGAGCAGTTCTTC. This gives the protein CASGNRGPYNEQFF. V usage is TRBV10-2 and J usage is TRBJ2-1; 9 nucleotides agree with TRBD1. Germline assignment: CDR1 WSHSY and CDR2 SAAADI. V was pared by 8 bases and J by 4 bases, with 6 bases of the junction left unmatched. The CDR3 loop spans 14 amino acids.

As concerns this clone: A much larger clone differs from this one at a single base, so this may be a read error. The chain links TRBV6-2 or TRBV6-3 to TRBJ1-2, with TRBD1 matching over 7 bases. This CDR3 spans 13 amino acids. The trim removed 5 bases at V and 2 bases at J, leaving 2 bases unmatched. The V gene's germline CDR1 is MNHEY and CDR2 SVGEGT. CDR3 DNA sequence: TGTGCCAGCAGTCGACAGGGAAACTATGGCTACACCTTC. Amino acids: CASSRQGNYGYTF.

DNA for the CDR3: TGTGCCAGCAGCCAACAGGGCTACGGTTCACCCCTCCACTTT. This gives the protein CASSQQGYGSPLHF. The chain employs TRBV6-5 and TRBJ1-6, with TRBD1 as a possible D gene (6 bases). Trimming left V 6 bases short and J 9 bases short, with 15 bases between. This CDR3 spans 14 amino acids. The germline CDR1 and CDR2 sequences are MNHEY and SVGAGI.

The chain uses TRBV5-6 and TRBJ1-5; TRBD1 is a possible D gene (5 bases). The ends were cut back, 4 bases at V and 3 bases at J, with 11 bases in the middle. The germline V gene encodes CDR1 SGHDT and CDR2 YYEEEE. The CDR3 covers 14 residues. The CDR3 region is CASSLGHLNQPQHF. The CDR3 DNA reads TGTGCCAGCAGCCTAGGACACCTCAATCAGCCCCAGCATTTT. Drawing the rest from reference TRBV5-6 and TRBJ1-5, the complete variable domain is DAGVTQSPTHLIKTRGQQVTLRCSPKSGHDTVSWYQQALGQGPQFIFQYYEEEERQRGNFPDRFSGHQFPNYSSELNVNALLLGDSALYLCASSLGHLNQPQHFGDGTRLSIL.

The CDR3 nucleotides read TGTGCCATCAGTGCCTCGGGGTCTGCCTATGGCTACACCTTC. It encodes CAISASGSAYGYTF. The V and J genes are TRBV10-3 and TRBJ1-2; D unresolved. The ends were cut back, 4 bases at V and 4 bases at J, with 13 bases in the middle. The CDR3 is 14 amino acids. CDR1 is ENHRY, CDR2 SYGVKD, per germline.

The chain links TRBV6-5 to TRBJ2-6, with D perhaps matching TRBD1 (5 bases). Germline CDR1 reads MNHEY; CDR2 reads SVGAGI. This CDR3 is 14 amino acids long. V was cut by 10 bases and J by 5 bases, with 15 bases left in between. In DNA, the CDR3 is TGTGCCACGTCCCAGGGTGTCAGGGCCAACGTCCTGACTTTC. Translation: CATSQGVRANVLTF.

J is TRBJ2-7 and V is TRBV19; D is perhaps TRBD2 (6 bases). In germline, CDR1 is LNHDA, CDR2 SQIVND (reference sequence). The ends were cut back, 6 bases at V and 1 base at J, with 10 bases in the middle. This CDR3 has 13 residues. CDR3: CASRGTESYEQYF. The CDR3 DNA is TGTGCCAGTAGAGGGACTGAATCCTACGAGCAGTACTTC.

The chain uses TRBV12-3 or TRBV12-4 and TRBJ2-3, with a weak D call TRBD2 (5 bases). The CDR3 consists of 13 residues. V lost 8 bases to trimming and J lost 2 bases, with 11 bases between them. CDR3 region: CASGLAHTDTQYF. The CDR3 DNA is TGTGCCAGCGGCCTAGCCCACACAGATACGCAGTATTTT.

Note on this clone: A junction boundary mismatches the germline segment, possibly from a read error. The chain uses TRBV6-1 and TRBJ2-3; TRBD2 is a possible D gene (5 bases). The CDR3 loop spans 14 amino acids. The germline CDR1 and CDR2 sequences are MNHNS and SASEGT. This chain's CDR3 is CASSQARRTDTQYF. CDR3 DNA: TGTGCCAGCAGTCAAGCAAGGAGGACAGATACGCAGTATTTT.